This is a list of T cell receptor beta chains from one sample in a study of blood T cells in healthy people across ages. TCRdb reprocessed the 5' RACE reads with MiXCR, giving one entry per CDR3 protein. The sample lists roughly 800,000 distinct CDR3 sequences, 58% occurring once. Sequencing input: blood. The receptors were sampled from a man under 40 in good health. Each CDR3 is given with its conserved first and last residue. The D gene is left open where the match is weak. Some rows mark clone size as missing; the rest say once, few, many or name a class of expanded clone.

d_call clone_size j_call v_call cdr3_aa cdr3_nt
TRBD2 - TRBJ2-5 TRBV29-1 CSVNLAGGPHGQYF TGCAGCGTTAATCTAGCGGGAGGGCCCCACGGGCAGTACTTC
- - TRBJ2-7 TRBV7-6 CASSLVQFGGNEQYF TGTGCCAGCAGCTTAGTGCAGTTTGGGGGAAATGAGCAGTACTTC
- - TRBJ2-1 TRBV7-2 CASSLAQRATKQFF TGTGCCAGCAGCTTAGCGCAGAGGGCCACAAAGCAGTTCTTC
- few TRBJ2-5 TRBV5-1 CASSLAGRGSGETQYF TGCGCCAGCAGCTTGGCCGGGCGGGGTAGTGGAGAGACCCAGTACTTC
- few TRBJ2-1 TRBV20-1 CSAKTYGTPNWDEQFF TGCAGTGCTAAAACTTACGGGACACCTAACTGGGATGAGCAGTTCTTC
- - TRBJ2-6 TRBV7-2 CASSLKGNSGANVLTF TGTGCCAGCAGCTTAAAAGGGAACTCTGGGGCCAACGTCCTGACTTTC
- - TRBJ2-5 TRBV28 CASSLVRSRQETQYF TGTGCCAGCAGTTTAGTGAGGAGCCGTCAAGAGACCCAGTACTTC
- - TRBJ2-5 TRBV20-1 CSAPDSRQEIQYF TGCAGTGCCCCGGACTCTCGCCAAGAGATCCAGTACTTC
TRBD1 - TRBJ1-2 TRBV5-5 CASSSSPGTGTPTDGYTF TGTGCCAGCAGCTCGAGTCCCGGGACAGGGACACCTACTGATGGCTACACCTTC
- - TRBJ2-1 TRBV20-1 CSAIDYRLGYNEQFF TGCAGTGCTATCGACTACCGTCTCGGTTACAATGAGCAGTTCTTC
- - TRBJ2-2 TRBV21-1 CASSKGQREGRDTGELFF TGTGCCAGCAGCAAAGGTCAGCGGGAGGGCCGGGACACCGGGGAGCTGTTTTTT
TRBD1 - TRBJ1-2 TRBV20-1 CSAPQTGDYGYTF TGCAGTGCTCCTCAGACAGGGGACTATGGCTACACCTTC
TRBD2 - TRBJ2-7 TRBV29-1 CSALAGLSYEQYF TGCAGCGCCCTAGCGGGATTAAGCTACGAGCAGTACTTC
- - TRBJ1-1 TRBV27 CASSLGTDLNTEAFF TGTGCCAGCAGTTTGGGTACAGATCTGAACACTGAAGCTTTCTTT
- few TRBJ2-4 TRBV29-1 CSVGGAGNIQYF TGCAGCGTTGGGGGGGCGGGAAACATTCAGTACTTC
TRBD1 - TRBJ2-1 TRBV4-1 CASSQEPGQGSGNEQFF TGCGCCAGCAGCCAAGAGCCGGGACAGGGCTCGGGCAATGAGCAGTTCTTC
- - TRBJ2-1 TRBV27 CASSANLMSGVKHNEQFF TGTGCCAGCAGTGCCAACCTAATGAGCGGCGTTAAACACAATGAGCAGTTCTTC
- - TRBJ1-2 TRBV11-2 CASSITGLYGYTF TGTGCCAGCAGCATCACAGGGTTATATGGCTACACCTTC
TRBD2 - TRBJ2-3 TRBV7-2 CASSFQGLAGTDTQYF TGTGCCAGCAGCTTCCAGGGACTAGCAGGAACAGATACGCAGTATTTT
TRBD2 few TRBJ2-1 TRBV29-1 CSVVAGAYNEQFF TGCAGCGTTGTAGCGGGAGCCTACAATGAGCAGTTCTTC
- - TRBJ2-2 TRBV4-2 CASSLWGNGELFF TGTGCCAGCAGCTTGTGGGGGAACGGGGAGCTGTTTTTT
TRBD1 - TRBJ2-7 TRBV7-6 CASSLGEQGAPYEQYF TGTGCCAGCAGCTTAGGGGAACAGGGGGCTCCCTACGAGCAGTACTTC
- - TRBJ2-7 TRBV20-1 CSAPDPKPAHNEQYF TGCAGTGCGCCAGACCCGAAGCCGGCCCACAATGAGCAGTACTTC